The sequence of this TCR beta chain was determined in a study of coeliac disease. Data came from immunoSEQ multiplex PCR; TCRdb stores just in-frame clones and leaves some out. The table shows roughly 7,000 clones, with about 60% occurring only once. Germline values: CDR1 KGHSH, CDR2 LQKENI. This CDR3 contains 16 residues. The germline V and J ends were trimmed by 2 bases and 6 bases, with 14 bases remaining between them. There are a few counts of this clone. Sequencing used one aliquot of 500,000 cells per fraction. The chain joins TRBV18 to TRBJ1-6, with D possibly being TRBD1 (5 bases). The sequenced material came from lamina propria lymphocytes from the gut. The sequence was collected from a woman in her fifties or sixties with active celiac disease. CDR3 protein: CASSPRQGKSNSPLHF. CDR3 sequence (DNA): TGTGCCAGCTCACCAAGGCAGGGAAAGAGTAATTCACCCCTCCACTTT.